The rows below give T cell receptor beta chains drawn from one sample of a study of identical twins. TCRdb itself ran the 5' RACE reads through MiXCR, one entry per CDR3 protein. Among 1,800,000 or so distinct CDR3 sequences listed, roughly 35% were seen once. The sample was cord blood. These receptor sequences come from a newborn girl in good health. CDR3s include the opening cysteine and the closing phenylalanine or tryptophan. D genes are given only for firm matches. The listing skips clone size in some rows; elsewhere it reads once, few, many or a size class.

D gene	J gene	clone size	V gene	CDR3 protein	CDR3 DNA
TRBD2	TRBJ2-3	-	TRBV7-9	CASSQVGTRSPTDTQYF	TGTGCCAGCAGCCAAGTGGGGACTAGAAGTCCCACAGATACGCAGTATTTT
TRBD1	TRBJ1-2	-	TRBV29-1	CSVEGPGGLRYTF	TGCAGCGTTGAGGGGCCAGGGGGTCTTCGCTACACCTTC
-	TRBJ2-7	-	TRBV20-1	CSAQKRRRSYNEQYF	TGCAGTGCTCAAAAAAGGCGCCGCTCCTACAATGAGCAGTACTTC
-	TRBJ2-3	few	TRBV4-2	CASSQDENSRYTQYF	TGTGCCAGCAGCCAAGACGAAAACTCTAGGTATACGCAGTATTTT
-	TRBJ1-5	-	TRBV4-1	CASSHGPGESQPQHF	TGCGCCAGCAGCCACGGCCCAGGGGAAAGTCAGCCCCAGCATTTT
TRBD1	TRBJ2-3	-	TRBV12-3/TRBV12-4	CASSTGGRDTQYF	TGTGCCAGCAGTACAGGGGGAAGAGATACGCAGTATTTT
-	TRBJ2-6	-	TRBV20-1	CSAKEGGTSGANVLTF	TGCAGTGCTAAAGAAGGGGGTACTTCTGGGGCCAACGTCCTGACTTTC
TRBD2	TRBJ2-5	-	TRBV6-5	CASKESGLGETQYF	TGTGCCAGCAAGGAGTCGGGACTAGGAGAGACCCAGTACTTC
TRBD2	TRBJ2-3	many	TRBV5-1	CASSLGLAGHTDTQYF	TGTGCCAGCAGTTTGGGGTTAGCGGGGCACACAGATACGCAGTATTTT
-	TRBJ2-5	-	TRBV11-2	CASSFQGNNEQYF	TGTGCCAGCAGCTTTCAGGGCAACAATGAGCAGTACTTC
-	TRBJ2-1	-	TRBV9	CASSVGGSPLQFF	TGTGCCAGCAGCGTAGGGGGTAGCCCTCTGCAGTTCTTC
TRBD2	TRBJ2-7	-	TRBV20-1	CSVAQTSAYEQYF	TGCAGTGTAGCCCAGACTAGCGCCTACGAGCAGTACTTC
TRBD1	TRBJ2-4	few	TRBV5-1	CASILPRQGIAKNIQYF	TGCGCCAGCATCTTGCCCCGACAGGGAATAGCCAAAAACATTCAGTACTTC
-	TRBJ2-4	few	TRBV7-9	CASSYVGSNIQYF	TGTGCCAGCAGCTATGTGGGGTCAAACATTCAGTACTTC
TRBD2	TRBJ2-3	-	TRBV20-1	CSASGKLAGVGWSQYF	TGCAGTGCTAGTGGGAAGCTAGCGGGAGTCGGTTGGTCGCAGTATTTT
TRBD2	TRBJ2-1	-	TRBV5-6	CASSGSGGAWYNEQFF	TGTGCCAGCAGCGGGAGCGGGGGGGCCTGGTACAATGAGCAGTTCTTC
-	TRBJ2-5	few	TRBV20-1	CSARGTVKETQYF	TGCAGTGCTAGGGGAACCGTAAAAGAGACCCAGTACTTC
-	TRBJ2-7	-	TRBV28	CASSPLTALRRYEQYF	TGTGCCAGCAGTCCATTGACAGCCCTAAGACGCTACGAGCAGTACTTC
-	TRBJ1-2	few	TRBV25-1	CASGAANSGYTF	TGTGCCAGCGGCGCGGCTAACTCGGGCTACACCTTC
-	TRBJ1-6	-	TRBV10-3	CAISTLSYNSPLHF	TGTGCCATCAGTACTTTATCTTATAATTCACCCCTCCACTTT
-	TRBJ2-7	-	TRBV29-1	CSVESRGPSYNEQYF	TGCAGCGTTGAAAGTAGGGGACCCTCCTACAATGAGCAGTACTTC
-	TRBJ1-2	few	TRBV12-3/TRBV12-4	CASSLGGEANYGYTF	TGTGCCAGCAGTTTAGGGGGGGAGGCTAACTATGGCTACACCTTC
TRBD2	TRBJ2-3	few	TRBV9	CASSVGLAGGSFTDTQYF	TGTGCCAGCAGCGTAGGTCTAGCGGGGGGTTCATTCACAGATACGCAGTATTTT
-	TRBJ2-1	-	TRBV7-2	CASSSGAGDNEQFF	TGTGCCAGCAGCTCCGGGGCAGGGGACAATGAGCAGTTCTTC
-	TRBJ2-7	-	TRBV4-2	CASSQVGTGGPGYEQYF	TGTGCCAGCAGCCAAGTCGGGACCGGGGGGCCGGGCTACGAGCAGTACTTC
-	TRBJ2-7	-	TRBV12-3/TRBV12-4	CASSFGSGYSYEQYF	TGTGCCAGCAGTTTTGGTAGCGGCTACTCCTACGAGCAGTACTTC
-	TRBJ1-1	few	TRBV4-2	CASSQGGQTEAFF	TGTGCCAGCAGCCAAGGTGGACAGACTGAAGCTTTCTTT
-	TRBJ1-5	few	TRBV27	CASSLSPQGSNQPQHF	TGTGCCAGCAGTTTGAGCCCCCAGGGGAGCAATCAGCCCCAGCATTTT
-	TRBJ2-1	-	TRBV12-3/TRBV12-4	CAGGGNEQFF	TGTGCCGGTGGAGGGAATGAGCAGTTCTTC
TRBD1	TRBJ1-1	-	TRBV20-1	CSARDPRGRTEAFF	TGCAGTGCTAGAGACCCCAGGGGGCGCACTGAAGCTTTCTTT
-	TRBJ2-1	-	TRBV27	CASSSLQEREFF	TGTGCCAGCAGTTCCCTACAGGAGAGGGAGTTCTTC
-	TRBJ2-1	-	TRBV20-1	CSARGLSGSSYNEQFF	TGCAGTGCTAGAGGACTGAGCGGAAGCTCCTACAATGAGCAGTTCTTC
TRBD2	TRBJ2-1	-	TRBV9	CASPGTSPNNEQFF	TGTGCCAGCCCCGGGACTAGCCCTAACAATGAGCAGTTCTTC
-	TRBJ1-1	-	TRBV7-2	CASSPGMSEAFF	TGTGCCAGCAGCCCGGGGATGTCTGAAGCTTTCTTT
TRBD1	TRBJ1-4	few	TRBV7-9	CASSLALQGAQEKLFF	TGTGCCAGCAGCTTAGCGCTACAGGGGGCTCAGGAAAAACTGTTTTTT
-	TRBJ2-3	few	TRBV6-2/TRBV6-3	CASSYQGGFLSDTQYF	TGTGCCAGCAGTTACCAAGGAGGATTTCTGTCGGATACGCAGTATTTT
TRBD2	TRBJ2-1	few	TRBV20-1	CSAPTRSGRDEQFF	TGCAGTGCTCCGACTAGGAGCGGGAGGGATGAGCAGTTCTTC
-	TRBJ1-6	-	TRBV20-1	CSAPRTAYNSPLHF	TGCAGTGCCCCGCGGACGGCCTATAATTCACCCCTCCACTTT
TRBD1	TRBJ1-1	-	TRBV7-9	CASSFALTGTGRDTEAFF	TGTGCCAGCAGCTTTGCCCTAACCGGGACAGGGCGGGACACTGAAGCTTTCTTT
-	TRBJ1-5	few	TRBV12-3/TRBV12-4	CASMGISVNQPQHF	TGTGCCAGCATGGGAATTTCGGTAAATCAGCCCCAGCATTTT
-	TRBJ1-5	few	TRBV5-6	CASSLMANQPQHF	TGTGCCAGCAGCTTGATGGCCAATCAGCCCCAGCATTTT
-	TRBJ2-1	-	TRBV24-1	CATSDLAKTVDNEQFF	TGTGCCACCAGTGATCTCGCCAAGACAGTCGACAATGAGCAGTTCTTC
TRBD2	TRBJ2-3	many	TRBV2	CASSELAGLTDTQYF	TGTGCCAGCAGTGAACTAGCGGGACTCACAGATACGCAGTATTTT
TRBD1	TRBJ1-1	-	TRBV7-9	CASGSDRGGSDEAFF	TGTGCCAGCGGAAGTGACAGGGGAGGTTCGGATGAAGCTTTCTTT
-	TRBJ2-5	-	TRBV20-1	CSALRGSQETQYF	TGCAGTGCTCTCCGGGGGTCCCAAGAGACCCAGTACTTC
-	TRBJ1-4	-	TRBV2	CASTQGPNEKLFF	TGTGCCAGCACACAGGGCCCTAATGAAAAACTGTTTTTT